The clone carrying this T cell receptor (beta chain) was picked up a small number of times. The antigen remains unidentified. This sample was taken from a study of early T cells in non-severe SARS-CoV-2 infection. Overall study: Bulk RNA isolated from unsorted whole blood underwent sequencing; chains were not paired.

Researchers tagged individual cDNA molecules with unique molecular identifiers. TCRdb re-called the 5' RACE reads with MiXCR, one entry per CDR3 protein. The sample consists of around 40,000 distinct CDR3 sequences, around 9.9% of them appearing once. Broader study findings: Lookups in VDJdb leaned toward anti-spike CD8 responses and missed private and CD4 specificities.

Germline V gene data show CDR1 as MGHDK and CDR2 as SYGVNS. This CDR3 spans 11 amino acids. Trimming stripped 9 bases from V and 7 bases from J, with 10 bases between. The TCR was taken from an adult who was a healthcare worker with PCR-confirmed SARS-CoV-2 infection or an uninfected control (not recorded which). Sequences were obtained from whole blood. The gene calls are TRBV25-1 and TRBJ1-5; D is uncertain. The CDR3 nucleotides are TGTGCCAGTGGGGATACACAGCCCCAGCATTTT. Residues: CASGDTQPQHF.